This T cell receptor beta chain is drawn from a study of T cell responses to AZD1222 COVID-19 vaccine. Data came from immunoSEQ multiplex PCR; TCRdb stores just in-frame clones and leaves some out. The sample shows 120,000 or so clones, about nine tenths of them seen only once. The V gene lost 6 bases and the J gene lost 5 bases, with 16 bases spanning the gap. In germline, CDR1 is SGHTA, CDR2 FQGNSA. CDR3 length: 14 residues. Sequences were derived from peripheral blood, sampled on day 0 of AZD1222 vaccination. The chain uses TRBV7-2 and TRBJ2-5, with a tentative D call TRBD1 (5 bases). This receptor was obtained from an adult in good health. In nucleotides, the CDR3 is TGTGCCAGCAGACATAGGGCAGGGTCGGAGACCCAGTACTTC. It yields the protein CASRHRAGSETQYF.